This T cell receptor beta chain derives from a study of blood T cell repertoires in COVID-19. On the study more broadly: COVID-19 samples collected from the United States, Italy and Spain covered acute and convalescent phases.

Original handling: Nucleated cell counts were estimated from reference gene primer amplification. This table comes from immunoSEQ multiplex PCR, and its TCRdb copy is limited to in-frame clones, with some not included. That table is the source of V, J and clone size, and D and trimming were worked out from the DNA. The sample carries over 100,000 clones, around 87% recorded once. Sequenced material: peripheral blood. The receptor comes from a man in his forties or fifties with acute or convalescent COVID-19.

CDR3: CASSTSGRGGDTQYF. In DNA, the CDR3 is TGTGCCAGCAGTACCTCGGGCAGGGGTGGAGATACGCAGTATTTT. The chain employs TRBV28 and TRBJ2-3; tentatively, D is TRBD1 (6 bases). The CDR3 covers 15 residues. CDR1 MDHEN and CDR2 SYDVKM come from the germline V gene. Trimming cost V 5 bases and J 5 bases, with 17 bases left between them.